This T cell receptor beta chain was recorded in a study of identical twins. Study findings and constraints: Zero-insertion analyses could be partly confounded by invariant MAIT and iNKT cells.

V was trimmed by 0 bases and J by 6 bases, leaving 10 bases between them. Germline CDR1 and CDR2: SGHRS and YFSETQ. The CDR3 contains 15 residues. TCRdb re-analysed the 5' RACE reads in MiXCR, keeping a single row per CDR3 protein. This table has more than 600,000 distinct CDR3 sequences, about 20% appearing once. This clonotype was seen only a few times. Its specificity is unknown. These data were also filed under a second study, of T cells expressing NK-cell markers. That work contributes: Seven sequenced donors out of eight were HCMV-seropositive, one seronegative.

This receptor was identified in a woman between 18 and 29 years old in good health. The sequencing sample was made of PBMCs. The chain couples TRBV5-1 to TRBJ1-6, with D possibly matching TRBD1 (5 bases). CDR3: CASSLGGSVNSPLHF. For the CDR3, the DNA is TGCGCCAGCAGCTTGGGGGGGTCAGTTAATTCACCCCTCCACTTT.